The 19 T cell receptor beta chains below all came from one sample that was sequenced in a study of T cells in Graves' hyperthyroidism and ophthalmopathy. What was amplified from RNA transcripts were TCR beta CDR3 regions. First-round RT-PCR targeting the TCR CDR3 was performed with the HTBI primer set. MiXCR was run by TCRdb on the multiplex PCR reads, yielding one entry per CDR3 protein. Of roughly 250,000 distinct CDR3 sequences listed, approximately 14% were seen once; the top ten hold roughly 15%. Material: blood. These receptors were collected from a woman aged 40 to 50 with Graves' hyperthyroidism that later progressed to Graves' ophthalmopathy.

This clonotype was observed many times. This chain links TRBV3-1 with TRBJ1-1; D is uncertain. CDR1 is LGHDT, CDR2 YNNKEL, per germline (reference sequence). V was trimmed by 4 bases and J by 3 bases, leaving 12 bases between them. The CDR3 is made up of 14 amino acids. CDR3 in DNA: TGTGCCAGCAGCCTAAAGATGTGGGACACTGAAGCTTTCTTT. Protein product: CASSLKMWDTEAFF.

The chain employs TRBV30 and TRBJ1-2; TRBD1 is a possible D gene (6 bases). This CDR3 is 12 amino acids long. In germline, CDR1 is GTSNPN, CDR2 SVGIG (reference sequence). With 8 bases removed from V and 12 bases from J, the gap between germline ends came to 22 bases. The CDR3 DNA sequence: TGTGCCAGACGGGGGGCTCGCCTAGGCCACACCTTC. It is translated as CARRGARLGHTF.

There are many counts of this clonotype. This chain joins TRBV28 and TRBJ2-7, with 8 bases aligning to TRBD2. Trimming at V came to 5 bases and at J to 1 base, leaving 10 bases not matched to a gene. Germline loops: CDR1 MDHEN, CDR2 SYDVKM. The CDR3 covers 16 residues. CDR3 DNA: TGTGCCAGCAGTCCCCCCGGGAGGGGGACTTCCTACGAGCAGTACTTC. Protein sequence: CASSPPGRGTSYEQYF.

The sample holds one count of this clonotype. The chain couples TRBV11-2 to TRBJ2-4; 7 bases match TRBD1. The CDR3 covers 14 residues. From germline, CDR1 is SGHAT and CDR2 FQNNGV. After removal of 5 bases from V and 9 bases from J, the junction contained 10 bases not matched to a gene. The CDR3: CASSDTSGGIIQYF. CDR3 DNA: TGTGCCAGCAGCGACACCTCAGGGGGTATCATTCAGTACTTC.

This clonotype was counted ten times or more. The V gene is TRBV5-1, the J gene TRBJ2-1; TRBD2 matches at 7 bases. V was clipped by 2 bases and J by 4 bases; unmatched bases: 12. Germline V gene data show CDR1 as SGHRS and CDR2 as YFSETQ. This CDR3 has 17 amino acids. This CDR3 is CASSLRASGHLYNEQFF. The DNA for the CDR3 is TGCGCCAGCAGCTTACGGGCTAGCGGTCACTTATACAATGAGCAGTTCTTC.

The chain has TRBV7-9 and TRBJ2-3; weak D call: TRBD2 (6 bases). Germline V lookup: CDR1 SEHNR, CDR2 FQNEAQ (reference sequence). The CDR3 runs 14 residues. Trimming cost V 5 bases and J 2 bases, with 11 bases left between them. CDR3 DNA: TGTGCCAGCAGCCCACCGGGAGTCACAGATACGCAGTATTTT. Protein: CASSPPGVTDTQYF.

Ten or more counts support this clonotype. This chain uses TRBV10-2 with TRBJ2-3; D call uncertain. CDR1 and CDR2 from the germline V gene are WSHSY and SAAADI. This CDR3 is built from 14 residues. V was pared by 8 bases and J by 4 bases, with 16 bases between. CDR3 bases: TGCGCCAGCGGCCCGTATGGGGTCGCAGATACGCAGTATTTT. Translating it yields CASGPYGVADTQYF.

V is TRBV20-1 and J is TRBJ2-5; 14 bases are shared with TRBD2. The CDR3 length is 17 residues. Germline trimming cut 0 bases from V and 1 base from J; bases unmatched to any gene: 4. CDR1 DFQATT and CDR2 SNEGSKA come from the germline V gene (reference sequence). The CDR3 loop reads CSAREGLAGGRQETQYF. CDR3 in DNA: TGCAGTGCTAGAGAAGGACTAGCGGGAGGCCGCCAAGAGACCCAGTACTTC.

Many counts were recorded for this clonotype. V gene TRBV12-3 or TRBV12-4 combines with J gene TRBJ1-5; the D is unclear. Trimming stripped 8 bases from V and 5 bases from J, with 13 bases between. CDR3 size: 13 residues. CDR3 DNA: TGTGCCAGCCATAAAGGTGGTCATCAGCCCCAGCATTTT. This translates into CASHKGGHQPQHF.

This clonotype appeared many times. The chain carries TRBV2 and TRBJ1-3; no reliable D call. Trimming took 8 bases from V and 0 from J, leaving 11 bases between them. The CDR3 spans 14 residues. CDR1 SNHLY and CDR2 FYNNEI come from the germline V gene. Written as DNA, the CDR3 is TGTGCCAGCGTTGCAGGTAGCTCTGGAAACACCATATATTTT. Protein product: CASVAGSSGNTIYF.

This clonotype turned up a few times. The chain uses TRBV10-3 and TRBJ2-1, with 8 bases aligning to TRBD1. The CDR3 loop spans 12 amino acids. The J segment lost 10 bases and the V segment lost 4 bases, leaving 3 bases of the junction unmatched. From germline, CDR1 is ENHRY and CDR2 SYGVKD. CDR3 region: CAISGTGKEQFF. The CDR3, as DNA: TGTGCCATCAGTGGGACAGGGAAGGAGCAGTTCTTC.

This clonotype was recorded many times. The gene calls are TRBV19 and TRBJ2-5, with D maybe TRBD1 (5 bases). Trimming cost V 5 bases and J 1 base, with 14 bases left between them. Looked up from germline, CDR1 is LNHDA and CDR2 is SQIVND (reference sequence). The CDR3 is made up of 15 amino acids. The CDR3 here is CASSGVGASQETQYF. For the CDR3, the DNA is TGTGCCAGTAGTGGAGTTGGGGCCTCCCAAGAGACCCAGTACTTC.

The CDR3 here is CAWRRDRVTYEQYF. In DNA form, the CDR3 reads TGTGCCTGGAGACGGGACAGGGTAACCTACGAGCAGTACTTC. The chain employs TRBV30 and TRBJ2-7, with 9 bases matching TRBD1. The junction had 5 bases not matched to a gene; V was cut back by 3 bases and J by 2 bases. Germline assignment: CDR1 GTSNPN and CDR2 SVGIG (reference sequence). This CDR3 is built from 14 residues.

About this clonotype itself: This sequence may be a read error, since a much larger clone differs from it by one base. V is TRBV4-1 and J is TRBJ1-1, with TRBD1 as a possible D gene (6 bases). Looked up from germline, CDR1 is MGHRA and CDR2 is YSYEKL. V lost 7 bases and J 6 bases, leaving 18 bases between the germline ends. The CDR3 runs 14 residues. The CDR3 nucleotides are TGCGCCAGCATCCCTTTTCCGGGGGCCGCTGAAGCTTTCTTT. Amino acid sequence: CASIPFPGAAEAFF.

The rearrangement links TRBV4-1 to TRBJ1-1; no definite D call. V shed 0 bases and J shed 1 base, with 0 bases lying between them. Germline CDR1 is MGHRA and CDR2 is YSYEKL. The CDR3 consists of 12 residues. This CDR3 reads CASSQENTEAFF. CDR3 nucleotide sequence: TGCGCCAGCAGCCAAGAGAACACTGAAGCTTTCTTT.

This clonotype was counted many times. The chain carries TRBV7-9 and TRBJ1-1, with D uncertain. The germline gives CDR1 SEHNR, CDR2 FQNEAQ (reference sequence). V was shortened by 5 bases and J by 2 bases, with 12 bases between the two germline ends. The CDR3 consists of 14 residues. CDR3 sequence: CASSVRVRNTEAFF. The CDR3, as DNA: TGTGCCAGCAGCGTGCGGGTACGCAACACTGAAGCTTTCTTT.

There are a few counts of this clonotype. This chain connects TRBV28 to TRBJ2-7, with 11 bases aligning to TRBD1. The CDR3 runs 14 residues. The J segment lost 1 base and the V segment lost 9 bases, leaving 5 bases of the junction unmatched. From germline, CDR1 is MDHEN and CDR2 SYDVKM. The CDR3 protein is CASEGTGGSYEQYF. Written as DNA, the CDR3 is TGTGCCAGTGAAGGGACAGGGGGTTCCTACGAGCAGTACTTC. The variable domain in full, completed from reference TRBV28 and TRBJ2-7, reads DVKVTQSSRYLVKRTGEKVFLECVQDMDHENMFWYRQDPGLGLRLIYFSYDVKMKEKGDIPEGYSVSREKKERFSLILESASTNQTSMYLCASEGTGGSYEQYFGPGTRLTVT.

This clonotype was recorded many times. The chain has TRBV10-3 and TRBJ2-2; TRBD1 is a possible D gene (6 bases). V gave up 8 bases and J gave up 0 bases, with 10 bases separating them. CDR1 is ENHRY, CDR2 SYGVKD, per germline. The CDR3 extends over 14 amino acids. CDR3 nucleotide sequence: TGTGCCATCGAGGACAGACCGAACACCGGGGAGCTGTTTTTT. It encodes CAIEDRPNTGELFF.

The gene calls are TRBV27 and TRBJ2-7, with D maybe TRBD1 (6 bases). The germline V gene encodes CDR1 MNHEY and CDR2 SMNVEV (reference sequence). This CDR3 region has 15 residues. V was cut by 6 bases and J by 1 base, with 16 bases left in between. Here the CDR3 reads CASSPRTDYSYEQYF. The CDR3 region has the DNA TGTGCCAGCAGCCCCCGGACAGATTATTCCTACGAGCAGTACTTC.